A single sample is the source of the 20 T cell receptor beta chains below, sequenced in a study of technical replicates of blood from a few donors. Repertoires were generated with immunoSEQ multiplex PCR, while TCRdb's copy carries only in-frame clones and drops some. The data show approximately 69,000 clones, around 97% seen once. Sample: T cells isolated from PBMCs. These TCRs come from a human donor in good health.

V gene TRBV5-1 combines with J gene TRBJ1-2, with 8 positions matching TRBD1. V was clipped by 1 base and J by 3 bases; unmatched bases: 20. The length of the CDR3 is 20 residues. In germline, CDR1 is SGHRS, CDR2 YFSETQ. CDR3 residues: CASSLNWWGLLQGDDYGYTF. The CDR3 DNA sequence: TGCGCCAGCAGCTTGAACTGGTGGGGCCTTTTACAGGGGGACGACTATGGCTACACCTTC.

This clone was counted a single time. The rearrangement uses TRBV11-3 and TRBJ1-1, with D tentatively TRBD1 (5 bases). The CDR3 is 15 amino acids. Germline V gene lookup returns CDR1 SGHNT and CDR2 YENEEA. Trimming stripped 1 base from V and 4 bases from J, with 13 bases between. CDR3 amino acids: CASSLGGMGGTEAFF. CDR3 nucleotides: TGTGCCAGCAGCTTAGGTGGGATGGGGGGCACTGAAGCTTTCTTT.

V and J are TRBV15 and TRBJ2-6; D may be TRBD1 (6 bases). V lost 3 bases and J 1 base, leaving 7 bases between the germline ends. Germline loops: CDR1 LNHNV, CDR2 YYDKDF (reference sequence). The CDR3 contains 15 residues. In nucleotides, the CDR3 is TGTGCCACCAGCAGGCAGGGGTCTGGGGCCAACGTCCTGACTTTC. Its translation: CATSRQGSGANVLTF. Full variable domain (remainder filled in from reference TRBV15 and TRBJ2-6): DAMVIQNPRYQVTQFGKPVTLSCSQTLNHNVMYWYQQKSSQAPKLLFHYYDKDFNNEADTPDNFQSRRPNTSFCFLDIRSPGLGDTAMYLCATSRQGSGANVLTFGAGSRLTVL.

The chain carries TRBV27 and TRBJ1-6; the match to TRBD1 covers 9 bases. CDR1 and CDR2 (germline): MNHEY, SMNVEV (reference sequence). This CDR3 region has 17 residues. Losses at the gene ends were 6 bases for V and 1 base for J; bases not matched to a gene: 7. The CDR3 sequence is CASRGTGSGSYNSPLHF. The CDR3 coding sequence is TGTGCCAGCAGGGGGACAGGGAGTGGGTCCTATAATTCACCCCTCCACTTT.

This rearrangement joins TRBV5-1 to TRBJ2-2, with D tentatively TRBD1 (5 bases). V was pared by 3 bases and J by 6 bases, with 12 bases between. The CDR3 runs 14 residues. Germline V gene sequence: CDR1 SGHRS, CDR2 YFSETQ. The DNA for the CDR3 is TGCGCCAGCAGCTCCCCCCCAGGGCCCGGGGAGCTGTTTTTT. Translation gives CASSSPPGPGELFF.

V usage is TRBV2 and J usage is TRBJ2-7; TRBD2 aligns across 11 bases. CDR1 and CDR2 from the germline V gene are SNHLY and FYNNEI. This CDR3 has 16 residues. The V segment lost 4 bases and the J segment 7 bases; nucleotides outside the gene matches: 12. The CDR3 loop reads CASSARKTSGTWEQYF. DNA of the CDR3: TGTGCCAGCAGTGCCCGGAAGACTAGCGGGACTTGGGAGCAGTACTTC.

The chain carries TRBV5-1 and TRBJ2-1; 12 positions agree with TRBD2. Germline CDR1 reads SGHRS; CDR2 reads YFSETQ. There are 15 residues in the CDR3. Trimming removed 4 bases from V and 5 bases from J; junction bases left unmatched: 4. The CDR3 region has the DNA TGCGCCAGCAGCAACGGACTAGCGGGGCACAATGAGCAGTTCTTC. The encoded protein is CASSNGLAGHNEQFF.

The rearrangement uses TRBV27 and TRBJ2-3; 7 bases align to TRBD1. The CDR3 has 16 residues. Germline CDR1 MNHEY, CDR2 SMNVEV (reference sequence). J gave up 0 bases and V 3 bases, and 6 bases lay outside the gene matches. CDR3 in amino acids: CASSLSPGQSTDTQYF. For the CDR3, the DNA is TGTGCCAGCAGTTTGTCACCGGGACAGAGCACAGATACGCAGTATTTT.

The V gene is TRBV9, the J gene TRBJ2-3; 8 nucleotides agree with TRBD2. The CDR3 totals 14 residues. With 0 bases clipped from V and 6 bases from J, the junction kept 3 bases outside the gene matches. CDR1 is SGDLS, CDR2 YYNGEE, per germline. The CDR3 loop reads CASSVAPSGDTQYF. The CDR3 bases are TGTGCCAGCAGCGTAGCTCCTAGCGGGGATACGCAGTATTTT.

V and J are TRBV19 and TRBJ2-4, with D perhaps TRBD2 (5 bases). The CDR3 is made up of 12 amino acids. CDR1 is LNHDA, CDR2 SQIVND, per germline (reference sequence). Trimming shortened V by 4 bases and J by 7 bases, and 8 bases separated the two germline ends. DNA of the CDR3: TGTGCCAGTAGTAGCTGGAGGAACATTCAGTACTTC. This codes for CASSSWRNIQYF.

This clone was recorded only once. The rearrangement joins TRBV4-2 to TRBJ1-2; the D gene is possibly TRBD1 (6 bases). CDR1 and CDR2 (germline): LGHNA, YNFKEQ. V lost 5 bases and J lost 4, with 11 bases in between. This CDR3 has 13 amino acids. The CDR3 loop reads CASSRGEGYGYTF. CDR3 in DNA: TGTGCCAGCAGCAGGGGGGAGGGCTATGGCTACACCTTC.

The chain joins TRBV6-5 to TRBJ2-3; 12 positions match TRBD2. The CDR3 has 16 amino acids. In germline, CDR1 is MNHEY, CDR2 SVGAGI. V was clipped by 2 bases and J by 6 bases; unmatched bases: 6. The DNA for the CDR3 is TGTGCCAGCAGTTACGGACTAGCGGGGTCTTGGGATACGCAGTATTTT. This sequence encodes CASSYGLAGSWDTQYF.

V gene TRBV6-4 combines with J gene TRBJ1-5; perhaps TRBD1 as D (6 bases). V lost 8 bases and J 0 bases, leaving 11 bases between the germline ends. Germline values: CDR1 MRHNA, CDR2 SNTAGT. The CDR3 has 14 amino acids. The CDR3 spells CASPRGGSNQPQHF. CDR3 bases: TGTGCCAGCCCTAGGGGGGGTAGCAATCAGCCCCAGCATTTT.

The rearrangement joins TRBV7-6 to TRBJ2-2; maybe TRBD2 (5 bases). Trimming pared 1 base from V and 5 bases from J, leaving 11 bases between. The CDR3 is made up of 15 amino acids. Germline V lookup: CDR1 SGHVS, CDR2 FNYEAQ. CDR3 DNA: TGTGCCAGCAGCTTAGGAGGGTGGAGGACCGGGGAGCTGTTTTTT. Translation: CASSLGGWRTGELFF.

The gene calls are TRBV19 and TRBJ2-4, with TRBD2 identical over 12 bases. J was trimmed by 3 bases and V by 2 bases; bases with no gene match: 2. The CDR3 is 16 amino acids. CDR1 is LNHDA and CDR2 is SQIVND in the germline V gene (reference sequence). The CDR3 sequence is CASSIPSGGGKNIQYF. CDR3 coding DNA: TGTGCCAGTAGTATACCTAGCGGGGGGGGCAAAAACATTCAGTACTTC. Full variable domain (missing parts from reference TRBV19 and TRBJ2-4): DGGITQSPKYLFRKEGQNVTLSCEQNLNHDAMYWYRQDPGQGLRLIYYSQIVNDFQKGDIAEGYSVSREKKESFPLTVTSAQKNPTAFYLCASSIPSGGGKNIQYFGAGTRLSVL.

CDR3 amino acids: CASSEFPGLSYGYTF. The CDR3 DNA reads TGTGCCAGCAGTGAATTTCCAGGGTTAAGCTATGGCTACACCTTC. The chain couples TRBV25-1 to TRBJ1-2; maybe TRBD1 (5 bases). Germline V gives CDR1 MGHDK, CDR2 SYGVNS. CDR3 length: 15 amino acids. V was pared by 1 base and J by 4 bases, with 13 bases between.

The chain carries TRBV11-2 and TRBJ2-2; D might be TRBD1 (6 bases). Germline V CDR1 and CDR2: SGHAT, FQNNGV. CDR3 length: 16 residues. The germline V and J ends were trimmed by 5 bases and 6 bases, with 19 bases remaining between them. The chain's CDR3 is CASSVRGAGAAGELFF. CDR3 in DNA: TGTGCCAGCAGCGTTAGAGGGGCAGGGGCGGCCGGGGAGCTGTTTTTT.

This clone was seen just once. The CDR3 loop is CASSDRDQETQYF. As DNA, the CDR3 is TGTGCCAGCAGTGACCGGGACCAAGAGACCCAGTACTTC. This chain joins TRBV25-1 and TRBJ2-5; D gene ambiguous. The CDR3 has 13 amino acids. The V end lost 3 bases, the J end lost 0 bases, and 5 bases lay between the germline ends. Germline lookup yields CDR1 MGHDK and CDR2 SYGVNS.

The chain is built from TRBV7-9 and TRBJ2-7; D is perhaps TRBD1 (6 bases). The germline CDR1 and CDR2 sequences are SEHNR and FQNEAQ (reference sequence). V lost 5 bases and J 2 bases, leaving 16 bases between the germline ends. The CDR3 runs 15 residues. The CDR3 region is CASSPLTGFTYEQYF. CDR3 in DNA: TGTGCCAGCAGCCCACTGACAGGATTTACCTACGAGCAGTACTTC.

J is TRBJ1-2 and V is TRBV27, with a tentative D call TRBD1 (6 bases). V was cut by 5 bases and J by 0 bases, with 16 bases left in between. The CDR3 extends over 16 amino acids. Germline V gene lookup returns CDR1 MNHEY and CDR2 SMNVEV (reference sequence). This chain's CDR3 is CASSITRQATNYGYTF. The CDR3 DNA reads TGTGCCAGCAGTATTACCCGACAGGCGACTAACTATGGCTACACCTTC.